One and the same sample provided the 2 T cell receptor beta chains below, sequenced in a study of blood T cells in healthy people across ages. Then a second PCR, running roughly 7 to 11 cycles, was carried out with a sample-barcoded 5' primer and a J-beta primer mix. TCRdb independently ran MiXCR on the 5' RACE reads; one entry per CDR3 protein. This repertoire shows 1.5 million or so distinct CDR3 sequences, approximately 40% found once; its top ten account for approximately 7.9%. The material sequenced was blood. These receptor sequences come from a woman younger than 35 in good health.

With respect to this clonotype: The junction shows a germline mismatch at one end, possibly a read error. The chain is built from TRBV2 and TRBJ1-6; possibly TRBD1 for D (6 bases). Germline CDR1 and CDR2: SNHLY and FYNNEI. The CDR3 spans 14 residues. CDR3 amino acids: CANSMDRSSSPPHF. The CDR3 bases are TGTGCCAACAGTATGGACAGATCGAGTTCACCCCCCCACTTT.

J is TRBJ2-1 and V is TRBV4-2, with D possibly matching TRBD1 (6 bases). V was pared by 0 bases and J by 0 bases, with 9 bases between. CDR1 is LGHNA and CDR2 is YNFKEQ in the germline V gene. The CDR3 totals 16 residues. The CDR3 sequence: CASSQDQGGSYNEQFF. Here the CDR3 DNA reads TGTGCCAGCAGCCAAGATCAAGGGGGCTCCTACAATGAGCAGTTCTTC.